The 10 T cell receptor beta chains presented below share a single source sample, sequenced in a study of T-cell reconstitution after alpha-beta-depleted transplantation in children (dated by TCRdb to the mid-2010s). Library preparation employed PCR. Sequencing was performed on an Illumina HiSeq 2500. TCR library preparation used molecular barcoding, with unique molecular identifiers applied to normalize quantification of the TCRbeta repertoire. TCRdb cleaned the public reads at Q25 with fastp, built clones with MiXCR and kept in-frame beta chains. Rows are unified per CDR3 protein, each entry keeping the most common DNA and genes. This sample holds some 240,000 distinct CDR3 sequences; approximately 9.8% were observed only once. Approximately 5% of the sample belongs to the ten largest clones. The sample in question was PBMCs from the stem cell graft donor, obtained from the stem cell graft. Receptors were obtained from a human donor who donated a stem cell graft to a child with SCID.

Concerning this clonotype: It is likely a read error, because the conserved phenylalanine at the end of the CDR3 is missing. The CDR3 protein is CASSQELGGPTGDLFL. The CDR3 nucleotides read TGCGCCAGCAGCCAAGAGCTGGGGGGCCCCACCGGGGACCTGTTTTTA. This chain uses TRBV4-3 with TRBJ2-2, with D possibly being TRBD1 or TRBD2 (6 bases each). There are 16 residues in the CDR3. CDR1 is LGHNA and CDR2 is YSLEER in the germline V gene.

This clonotype occurred many times. The chain combines TRBV28 with TRBJ2-1, with 10 nucleotides matching TRBD2. V shed 0 bases and J 4 bases; nucleotides not matched to a gene: 9. Germline V gene data show CDR1 as MDHEN and CDR2 as SYDVKM. The CDR3 contains 18 residues. The CDR3 DNA reads as TGTGCCAGCAGTTTATGGAGAACTAGCGGGGTATTATACAATGAGCAGTTCTTC. This encodes CASSLWRTSGVLYNEQFF.

This clonotype was picked up many times. The V gene is TRBV28, the J gene TRBJ1-2; D remains unclear. The CDR3 extends over 13 amino acids. V gave up 5 bases and J gave up 0 bases, with 7 bases separating them. Looked up from germline, CDR1 is MDHEN and CDR2 is SYDVKM. The CDR3 protein is CASSPPANYGYTF. Here the CDR3 DNA reads TGTGCCAGCAGTCCACCGGCTAACTATGGCTACACCTTC.

In regard to this clonotype: A much larger clone sits a single nucleotide away, making a read error possible. This chain connects TRBV20-1 to TRBJ1-2, with 9 bases that match TRBD1. This CDR3 is built from 14 residues. Germline CDR1 reads DFQATT; CDR2 reads SNEGSKA (reference sequence). CDR3 DNA sequence: TGCAGTGCTAGGCGGCCGACAGGGGGTACGGGCTACGCCTTC. This translates into CSARRPTGGTGYAF.

The table lists this clonotype with many counts. The V gene is TRBV10-2, the J gene TRBJ2-1; D might be TRBD1 or TRBD2, each matching 7 bases. Trimming stripped 6 bases from V and 3 bases from J, with 15 bases between. In germline, CDR1 is WSHSY, CDR2 SAAADI. CDR3 size: 15 residues. The CDR3 is CASSVQGEGYNEQFF. The CDR3 DNA follows: TGCGCCAGCAGCGTCCAGGGGGAGGGCTACAATGAGCAGTTCTTC.

The gene calls are TRBV12-3 or TRBV12-4 and TRBJ2-2; D could derive from TRBD1 or TRBD2 (5 bases each). V was clipped by 3 bases and J by 1 base, with 12 bases between them. The CDR3 is 16 amino acids. The CDR3 protein is CASSFRGFRNTGELFF. CDR3 in DNA: TGTGCCAGCAGTTTTCGGGGCTTTAGGAACACCGGGGAGCTGTTTTTT.

This clonotype was observed many times. The CDR3 protein is CSATGDTDTQYF. Here the CDR3 DNA reads TGCAGTGCAACGGGGGATACAGATACGCAGTATTTT. J is TRBJ2-3 and V is TRBV20-1; tentatively, D is TRBD2 (6 bases). Trimming left V 6 bases short and J 3 bases short, with 10 bases between. The CDR3 covers 12 residues. Germline assignment: CDR1 DFQATT and CDR2 SNEGSKA (reference sequence).

This clonotype was recorded many times. This chain connects TRBV20-1 to TRBJ2-3; 7 bases are a match to TRBD2. Germline V CDR1 and CDR2: DFQATT, SNEGSKA (reference sequence). The length of the CDR3 is 16 residues. V was pared by 0 bases and J by 3 bases, with 9 bases of the junction left unmatched. CDR3 protein: CSARDGSAGVTDTQYF. DNA for the CDR3: TGCAGTGCTAGAGATGGTTCGGCGGGGGTGACAGATACGCAGTATTTT.

This clonotype was seen repeatedly, ten times or more. The chain carries TRBV15 and TRBJ2-3; D is tentatively TRBD1 or TRBD2 (5 bases each). V dropped 0 bases and J dropped 8 bases, with 18 bases sitting between them. This CDR3 region has 16 residues. The V gene's germline CDR1 is LNHNV and CDR2 YYDKDF (reference sequence). The CDR3 is CATSRDPPTSRGTQYF. The CDR3 nucleotides read TGTGCCACCAGCAGAGACCCCCCAACTAGTAGGGGTACGCAGTATTTT.

This clonotype was seen repeatedly, ten times or more. V is TRBV7-9 and J is TRBJ1-4, with no clear D. The CDR3 length is 17 residues. Germline CDR1 is SEHNR and CDR2 is FQNEAQ (reference sequence). With 3 bases removed from V and 4 bases from J, the gap between germline ends came to 18 bases. CDR3 region: CASSLPDGMEDNEKLFF. Written as DNA, the CDR3 is TGTGCCAGCAGCTTGCCGGACGGGATGGAGGATAATGAAAAACTGTTTTTT.